The 24 T cell receptor beta chains below come from one sample, sequenced in a study of cytomegalovirus exposure and HLA in healthy donors. A multiplex PCR was run with 60 Vbeta primers and 13 Jbeta primers. Profiling relied on immunoSEQ multiplex PCR, and the TCRdb table lists in-frame clones only, not all of them. The sample has 130,000 or so clones; around 80% are singletons. Sequenced sample: PBMCs. The receptors were sampled from a man aged 35 to 55 in good health and CMV-seronegative.

This clone was counted only a few times. CDR3 amino acids: CASSSHSGANVLTF. CDR3 sequence (DNA): TGTGCCAGCAGCTCACACTCTGGGGCCAACGTCCTGACTTTC. V and J are TRBV7-2 and TRBJ2-6; D gene uncertain. Looked up from germline, CDR1 is SGHTA and CDR2 is FQGNSA. CDR3 size: 14 residues. V was pared by 4 bases and J by 0 bases, with 4 bases between.

V gene TRBV4-2 combines with J gene TRBJ2-5, with 9 bases aligning to TRBD1. Per germline, CDR1 LGHNA and CDR2 YNFKEQ. V trimming: 1 base; J trimming: 1 base; junction bases outside the gene matches: 1. The CDR3 has 15 residues. The CDR3 DNA reads as TGTGCCAGCAGCCAAGTACAGGGGGCCCAAGAGACCCAGTACTTC. Amino acids: CASSQVQGAQETQYF.

The chain is built from TRBV5-8 and TRBJ2-7; perhaps TRBD1 as D (6 bases). V shed 4 bases and J shed 0 bases, with 11 bases lying between them. This CDR3 has 14 amino acids. Germline V lookup: CDR1 SGHTS, CDR2 YDEGEE. Here the CDR3 DNA reads TGTGCCAGCAGCCGAGGGGGTTTCTCCTACGAGCAGTACTTC. Amino acids: CASSRGGFSYEQYF.

V is TRBV18 and J is TRBJ2-7; D gene uncertain. Germline CDR1 is KGHSH and CDR2 is LQKENI. CDR3 length: 13 residues. Trimming cost V 2 bases and J 1 base, with 6 bases left between them. The CDR3 coding sequence is TGTGCCAGCTCACCATTCGGGTCCTACGAGCAGTACTTC. This gives the protein CASSPFGSYEQYF.

The V call is TRBV13, the J call TRBJ2-7; 15 bases align to TRBD2. There are 16 residues in the CDR3. Germline-derived CDR1 and CDR2 are PRHDT and FYEKMQ (reference sequence). Trimming at V came to 5 bases and at J to 2 bases, leaving 4 bases not matched to a gene. The CDR3 sequence is CASSLGLAGGAYEQYF. The CDR3 bases are TGTGCCAGCAGCCTGGGACTAGCGGGGGGAGCCTACGAGCAGTACTTC.

The V call is TRBV27, the J call TRBJ2-5; D is unclear. The CDR3 extends over 16 amino acids. CDR1 is MNHEY, CDR2 SMNVEV, per germline (reference sequence). The V end lost 5 bases, the J end lost 5 bases, and 21 bases lay between the germline ends. The CDR3 spells CASSPLKLLSWETQYF. The CDR3, as DNA: TGTGCCAGCAGTCCTCTTAAGCTCCTGAGTTGGGAGACCCAGTACTTC.

V and J are TRBV19 and TRBJ1-2, with 10 bases aligning to TRBD1. There are 14 residues in the CDR3. The ends lost 6 bases at V and 3 bases at J; junction bases unmatched: 4. Per the germline V gene, CDR1 is LNHDA and CDR2 is SQIVND (reference sequence). The CDR3 DNA reads TGTGCCAGTAGCCCCGACAGGGGGCACTATGGCTACACCTTC. Amino acid sequence: CASSPDRGHYGYTF.

CDR3 sequence reads: CASSKASGGGEQYF. The CDR3 DNA sequence: TGTGCCAGCAGTAAGGCTAGCGGGGGGGGCGAGCAGTACTTC. The chain couples TRBV28 to TRBJ2-7; 12 positions agree with TRBD2. The V segment lost 5 bases and the J segment 6 bases; nucleotides outside the gene matches: 5. This CDR3 is built from 14 residues. Germline values: CDR1 MDHEN, CDR2 SYDVKM.

The rearrangement joins TRBV6-1 to TRBJ2-7; D possibly corresponds to TRBD2 (6 bases). V lost 6 bases and J lost 7, with 19 bases in between. Looked up from germline, CDR1 is MNHNS and CDR2 is SASEGT. The CDR3 length is 14 residues. The CDR3 bases are TGTGCCAGCAGGGGGGGACCGGGTTTACTGGAGCAGTACTTC. This sequence encodes CASRGGPGLLEQYF.

The genes are TRBV5-1 and TRBJ2-7; TRBD1 aligns across 7 bases. This CDR3 has 15 residues. CDR1 and CDR2 from the germline V gene are SGHRS and YFSETQ. With V trimmed by 2 bases and J by 1 base, 6 bases remained unmatched. CDR3 protein: CASSLLTRGSYEQYF. CDR3 in DNA: TGCGCCAGCAGCTTACTTACCAGGGGGTCCTACGAGCAGTACTTC.

This clone came up a few times. This rearrangement joins TRBV5-6 to TRBJ2-7; D gene unclear. This CDR3 has 13 amino acids. Germline CDR1 and CDR2: SGHDT and YYEEEE. Trimming left V 7 bases short and J 0 bases short, with 11 bases between. The CDR3 region is CASHNSFSYEQYF. DNA for the CDR3: TGTGCCAGCCACAACAGCTTCTCCTACGAGCAGTACTTC. Using reference TRBV5-6 and TRBJ2-7 for the parts outside the CDR3, the full variable domain is DAGVTQSPTHLIKTRGQQVTLRCSPKSGHDTVSWYQQALGQGPQFIFQYYEEEERQRGNFPDRFSGHQFPNYSSELNVNALLLGDSALYLCASHNSFSYEQYFGPGTRLTVT.

The chain recombines TRBV6-6 with TRBJ2-7, with TRBD1 as a possible D gene (6 bases). The CDR3 has 13 residues. The V end lost 0 bases, the J end lost 6 bases, and 9 bases lay between the germline ends. CDR1 is MNHNY and CDR2 is SVGAGI in the germline V gene (reference sequence). CDR3 nucleotides: TGTGCCAGCAGTTACTCGCAGACAGGCGAGCAGTACTTC. This codes for CASSYSQTGEQYF.

The gene calls are TRBV6-6 and TRBJ1-5; 7 nucleotides agree with TRBD1. The junction had 7 bases not matched to a gene; V was cut back by 8 bases and J by 3 bases. Germline V gene lookup returns CDR1 MNHNY and CDR2 SVGAGI (reference sequence). The CDR3 is 14 amino acids. Written as DNA, the CDR3 is TGTGCCAGCGGGACAGCGCTTAACAATCAGCCCCAGCATTTT. Its translation is CASGTALNNQPQHF.

This clone was detected only a few times. V is TRBV5-1 and J is TRBJ2-7; D is ambiguous. Germline loops: CDR1 SGHRS, CDR2 YFSETQ. V was clipped by 4 bases and J by 3 bases, with 23 bases between them. The CDR3 runs to 17 residues. The CDR3 spells CASSPRLIEARNYEQYF. CDR3 coding DNA: TGCGCCAGCAGCCCCCGACTTATTGAGGCCCGGAACTACGAGCAGTACTTC.

This chain links TRBV7-9 with TRBJ1-1; no firm D call. Trimming took 3 bases from V and 7 from J, leaving 9 bases between them. This CDR3 is 12 amino acids long. Per the germline V gene, CDR1 is SEHNR and CDR2 is FQNEAQ (reference sequence). This CDR3 is CASSLYGIEAFF. The CDR3 DNA reads as TGTGCCAGCAGCTTGTACGGGATTGAAGCTTTCTTT.

This chain joins TRBV5-1 and TRBJ2-3; D is perhaps TRBD2 (7 bases). V lost 1 base, J lost 0 bases, and 9 bases lay in between. This CDR3 is 15 amino acids long. Per germline, CDR1 SGHRS and CDR2 YFSETQ. In DNA form, the CDR3 reads TGCGCCAGCAGCTTGAGGGGGGGGAGCACAGATACGCAGTATTTT. It encodes CASSLRGGSTDTQYF.

This clone has only one observation. The chain employs TRBV5-4 and TRBJ1-5; D perhaps matches TRBD1 (5 bases). CDR1 and CDR2 (germline): SGHNT, YYREEE (reference sequence). Trimming left V 4 bases short and J 0 bases short, with 11 bases between. The CDR3 consists of 15 residues. Here the CDR3 DNA reads TGTGCCAGCAGCCGGGGGGGGGATAGCAATCAGCCCCAGCATTTT. Translated, it gives CASSRGGDSNQPQHF. Drawing the rest from reference TRBV5-4 and TRBJ1-5, the complete variable domain is ETGVTQSPTHLIKTRGQQVTLRCSSQSGHNTVSWYQQALGQGPQFIFQYYREEENGRGNFPPRFSGLQFPNYSSELNVNALELDDSALYLCASSRGGDSNQPQHFGDGTRLSIL.

In its sample, this clone was seen a few times. The rearrangement uses TRBV6-1 and TRBJ2-7; 12 nucleotides line up with TRBD2. The V segment lost 2 bases and the J segment 0 bases; nucleotides outside the gene matches: 5. There are 17 residues in the CDR3. Germline CDR1 reads MNHNS; CDR2 reads SASEGT. The CDR3 DNA follows: TGTGCCAGCAGTGAAAGAACTAGCGGGGGGTCCTCCTACGAGCAGTACTTC. Translating gives CASSERTSGGSSYEQYF.

The chain uses TRBV6-5 and TRBJ2-3, with D perhaps matching TRBD1 (5 bases). The CDR3 has 15 residues. V lost 7 bases, J lost 0 bases, and 14 bases lay in between. Germline V gene lookup returns CDR1 MNHEY and CDR2 SVGAGI. CDR3 amino acids: CASKKGIRSTDTQYF. CDR3 in DNA: TGTGCCAGCAAGAAGGGGATAAGAAGCACAGATACGCAGTATTTT.

This chain connects TRBV7-9 to TRBJ1-1, with D hard to call. Between the trimmed V and J ends, which lost 2 bases and 7 bases, there was a span of 5 bases. The CDR3 consists of 11 residues. CDR1 and CDR2 (germline): SEHNR, FQNEAQ (reference sequence). CDR3 DNA sequence: TGTGCCAGCAGCTTATTATGTGAAGCTTTCTTT. This gives the protein CASSLLCEAFF. The whole variable domain, remainder taken from reference TRBV7-9 and TRBJ1-1, is DTGVSQNPRHKITKRGQNVTFRCDPISEHNRLYWYRQTLGQGPEFLTYFQNEAQLEKSRLLSDRFSAERPKGSFSTLEIQRTEQGDSAMYLCASSLLCEAFFGQGTRLTVV.

The chain links TRBV18 to TRBJ1-1; D is undetermined. CDR1 and CDR2 from the germline V gene are KGHSH and LQKENI. The CDR3 runs to 14 residues. With 0 bases removed from V and 2 bases from J, the gap between germline ends came to 7 bases. CDR3 nucleotide sequence: TGTGCCAGCTCACCACCCGGGTCTAACACTGAAGCTTTCTTT. Its protein is CASSPPGSNTEAFF.

The J gene is TRBJ1-2, the V gene TRBV2; a weak D match, TRBD1 (5 bases). V gave up 7 bases and J gave up 4 bases, with 10 bases separating them. The CDR3 has 12 amino acids. In germline, CDR1 is SNHLY, CDR2 FYNNEI. In DNA, the CDR3 is TGTGCCAGCAACACCGACAGCTATGGCTACACCTTC. The encoded protein is CASNTDSYGYTF.

The rearrangement links TRBV28 to TRBJ1-1; no definite D call. The CDR3 has 14 residues. Germline V gives CDR1 MDHEN, CDR2 SYDVKM. Between the trimmed V and J ends, which lost 7 bases and 0 bases, there was a span of 12 bases. The CDR3 nucleotides are TGTGCCAGCACGAGGCGGGGAATGAACACTGAAGCTTTCTTT. This gives the protein CASTRRGMNTEAFF.

The chain employs TRBV13 and TRBJ2-5; weak D call: TRBD1 (6 bases). The J call is in doubt because the DNA end fits TRBJ2-7 better. Per germline, CDR1 PRHDT and CDR2 FYEKMQ (reference sequence). The CDR3 extends over 14 amino acids. The CDR3 is CASSFRQVPYEQYF. Here the CDR3 DNA reads TGTGCCAGCAGCTTCAGACAGGTCCCCTACGAGCAGTACTTC.